Shown below are 27 T cell receptor beta chains from a single sample sequenced in a study of blood T cell repertoires in COVID-19. Produced via immunoSEQ multiplex PCR; TCRdb's table is partial and in-frame only. The table lists under 250,000 clones, more than 75% of them singletons. The sequenced sample consisted of peripheral blood. These receptors were obtained from a woman in her sixties who had recovered from COVID-19.

This rearrangement joins TRBV11-2 to TRBJ1-1, with D perhaps TRBD1 (6 bases). In germline, CDR1 is SGHAT, CDR2 FQNNGV. The CDR3 runs 13 residues. V was pared by 0 bases and J by 7 bases, with 9 bases between. The CDR3 bases are TGTGCCAGCAGCTTAGACCCGACAGGTGAAGCTTTCTTT. Translated: CASSLDPTGEAFF.

Comments on this clone: One end of the junction does not line up with germline, which may come from a read error. V usage is TRBV28 and J usage is TRBJ1-2; 9 bases align to TRBD1. CDR3 length: 16 residues. Germline CDR1 reads MDHEN; CDR2 reads SYDVKM. The DNA of the CDR3 is TGTGCCAGCAGTTTAAGTTCCGCCGGGACAGGGTTTTATCCCGCCTTC. Its protein is CASSLSSAGTGFYPAF.

The rearrangement uses TRBV2 and TRBJ2-2; 8 positions match TRBD2. Looked up from germline, CDR1 is SNHLY and CDR2 is FYNNEI. After removal of 4 bases from V and 3 bases from J, the junction contained 10 bases not matched to a gene. The length of the CDR3 is 17 residues. The CDR3 bases are TGTGCCAGCAGTGCCAACCCGGGACTAGGGTACACCGGGGAGCTGTTTTTT. The encoded protein is CASSANPGLGYTGELFF.

In this sample, this clone turned up once. V usage is TRBV19 and J usage is TRBJ1-2, with TRBD1 matching 7 bases. V lost 0 bases and J lost 4; bases outside the gene matches: 5. The germline V gene has CDR1 LNHDA and CDR2 SQIVND (reference sequence). CDR3 size: 15 residues. CDR3 coding DNA: TGTGCCAGTAGTATAGAGAGGGGGCGACGCTATGGCTACACCTTC. The encoded protein is CASSIERGRRYGYTF. Full variable domain (missing parts from reference TRBV19 and TRBJ1-2): DGGITQSPKYLFRKEGQNVTLSCEQNLNHDAMYWYRQDPGQGLRLIYYSQIVNDFQKGDIAEGYSVSREKKESFPLTVTSAQKNPTAFYLCASSIERGRRYGYTFGSGTRLTVV.

This chain links TRBV27 with TRBJ2-5, with D maybe TRBD2 (7 bases). V was clipped by 7 bases and J by 7 bases, with 13 bases between them. CDR3 length: 12 amino acids. Per the germline V gene, CDR1 is MNHEY and CDR2 is SMNVEV (reference sequence). The CDR3 DNA sequence: TGTGCCAGCACGACGGGGGGCGGGACCCAGTACTTC. This codes for CASTTGGGTQYF.

V is TRBV7-9 and J is TRBJ2-1; D is possibly TRBD1 (5 bases). From germline, CDR1 is SEHNR and CDR2 FQNEAQ (reference sequence). The germline V and J ends were trimmed by 5 bases and 0 bases, with 11 bases remaining between them. This CDR3 spans 15 amino acids. CDR3 loop: CASSPRVGSYNEQFF. In DNA, the CDR3 is TGTGCCAGCAGCCCCAGGGTAGGCTCCTACAATGAGCAGTTCTTC.

The chain uses TRBV6-5 and TRBJ1-6; no reliable D call. The ends were cut back, 2 bases at V and 7 bases at J, with 6 bases in the middle. The CDR3 has 13 residues. Germline CDR1 and CDR2: MNHEY and SVGAGI. CDR3 coding DNA: TGTGCCAGCAGTTACGGACTGAATTCACCCCTCCACTTT. Protein sequence: CASSYGLNSPLHF.

The chain uses TRBV3-1 (or the pseudogene TRBV3-2) and TRBJ1-2, with D hard to call. The CDR3 totals 15 residues. Between the trimmed V and J ends, which lost 1 base and 3 bases, there was a span of 12 bases. CDR1 and CDR2 (germline): LGHDT, YNNKEL (reference sequence). The CDR3 region is CASSQGSAGDYGYTF. The CDR3 DNA follows: TGTGCCAGCAGCCAAGGGAGTGCCGGGGACTATGGCTACACCTTC.

This chain uses TRBV7-8 with TRBJ1-4; D ambiguous. This CDR3 is built from 20 residues. The germline CDR1 and CDR2 sequences are SGHVS and FQNEAQ. Deletions cut 4 bases from V and 0 bases from J, with 24 bases between. CDR3 in DNA: TGTGCCAGCAGCTCTCAATTTCCAACTGGGCCCCCGGCAACTAATGAAAAACTGTTTTTT. This encodes CASSSQFPTGPPATNEKLFF.

V is TRBV5-6 and J is TRBJ2-5; 9 bases align to TRBD1. The trim removed 0 bases at V and 0 bases at J, leaving 3 bases unmatched. Germline CDR1 and CDR2: SGHDT and YYEEEE. This CDR3 has 16 residues. CDR3 sequence (DNA): TGTGCCAGCAGCTTGGTTTGGGACAGGGACCAAGAGACCCAGTACTTC. Translating it yields CASSLVWDRDQETQYF.

The V call is TRBV9, the J call TRBJ2-5, with 7 bases identical to TRBD1. This CDR3 contains 16 residues. J gave up 1 base and V 2 bases, and 8 bases lay outside the gene matches. The germline CDR1 and CDR2 sequences are SGDLS and YYNGEE. The CDR3 sequence: CASSVTGAPTQETQYF. DNA for the CDR3: TGTGCCAGCAGCGTTACAGGGGCGCCTACCCAAGAGACCCAGTACTTC.

In DNA form, the CDR3 reads TGTGCCACGACTCAGACTCAGGCTTTCTTT. This codes for CATTQTQAFF. The rearrangement uses TRBV6-5 and TRBJ1-1; D remains ambiguous. V shed 10 bases and J shed 11 bases, with 14 bases lying between them. The germline V gene has CDR1 MNHEY and CDR2 SVGAGI. The CDR3 contains 10 residues.

This clone occurred a few times. The chain combines TRBV6-1 with TRBJ2-7, with 9 nucleotides matching TRBD1. The CDR3 extends over 15 amino acids. CDR1 and CDR2 (germline): MNHNS, SASEGT. Germline trimming cut 3 bases from V and 9 bases from J; bases unmatched to any gene: 12. The CDR3 region has the DNA TGTGCCAGCAGTGATGGACAGGGGAGATACGAGTGGCAGTACTTC. Protein sequence: CASSDGQGRYEWQYF.

This clone was observed a single time. The chain employs TRBV9 and TRBJ1-3, with no clear D. Trimming took off 0 bases at V and 0 bases at J, with 7 bases between the two ends. The length of the CDR3 is 15 residues. The germline CDR1 and CDR2 sequences are SGDLS and YYNGEE. CDR3: CASSVGHLSGNTIYF. CDR3 nucleotide sequence: TGTGCCAGCAGCGTAGGACACCTCTCTGGAAACACCATATATTTT. The variable domain in full, with the rest retrieved from reference TRBV9 and TRBJ1-3, is DSGVTQTPKHLITATGQRVTLRCSPRSGDLSVYWYQQSLDQGLQFLIQYYNGEERAKGNILERFSAQQFPDLHSELNLSSLELGDSALYFCASSVGHLSGNTIYFGEGSWLTVV.

V is TRBV27 and J is TRBJ2-1; TRBD1 matches 7 bases. The germline V gene has CDR1 MNHEY and CDR2 SMNVEV (reference sequence). The CDR3 is 15 residues long. V lost 6 bases to trimming and J lost 4 bases; unmatched junction nucleotides: 9. DNA for the CDR3: TGTGCCAGCAGCAGACAGGGAATGGCGTACAATGAGCAGTTCTTC. As protein: CASSRQGMAYNEQFF.

This clone was seen just once. V and J are TRBV11-2 and TRBJ2-6, with D unclear. This CDR3 has 15 residues. CDR1 and CDR2 from the germline V gene are SGHAT and FQNNGV. V gave up 5 bases and J gave up 3 bases, with 11 bases separating them. The CDR3 is CASSPRSSGANVLTF. As DNA, the CDR3 is TGTGCCAGCAGCCCAAGGTCTAGTGGGGCCAACGTCCTGACTTTC.

This rearrangement joins TRBV18 to TRBJ1-2; maybe TRBD1 (5 bases). V lost 1 base and J 2 bases, leaving 5 bases between the germline ends. Germline loops: CDR1 KGHSH, CDR2 LQKENI. The CDR3 is made up of 13 amino acids. The chain's CDR3 is CASSPQGNYGYTF. The CDR3 DNA is TGTGCCAGCTCACCACAGGGGAACTATGGCTACACCTTC.

This sequence joins TRBV29-1 and TRBJ2-1; no definite D call. V was clipped by 1 base and J by 0 bases, with 7 bases between them. The CDR3 is made up of 14 amino acids. CDR1 and CDR2 from the germline V gene are SQVTM and ANQGSEA. For the CDR3, the DNA is TGCAGCGTTGAAGGTGAGGCCTCCTACAATGAGCAGTTCTTC. It yields the protein CSVEGEASYNEQFF.

This chain joins TRBV15 and TRBJ1-3, with 10 nucleotides matching TRBD1. Trimming cost V 6 bases and J 5 bases; bases outside gene matches: 7. Germline CDR1 and CDR2: LNHNV and YYDKDF (reference sequence). The CDR3 is made up of 15 amino acids. The CDR3 DNA follows: TGTGCCACCAGTGGGGCGGGACAGGGGAGAAACACCATATATTTT. Translated: CATSGAGQGRNTIYF. Full variable domain (missing parts from reference TRBV15 and TRBJ1-3): DAMVIQNPRYQVTQFGKPVTLSCSQTLNHNVMYWYQQKSSQAPKLLFHYYDKDFNNEADTPDNFQSRRPNTSFCFLDIRSPGLGDTAMYLCATSGAGQGRNTIYFGEGSWLTVV.

This sequence joins TRBV12-3 or TRBV12-4 and TRBJ1-2, with TRBD1 matching 8 bases. V trimming: 3 bases; J trimming: 8 bases; junction bases outside the gene matches: 5. This CDR3 contains 13 residues. The chain's CDR3 is CASSFEQGGGYTF. CDR3 DNA: TGTGCCAGCAGTTTTGAACAGGGGGGAGGCTACACCTTC.

The rearrangement uses TRBV24-1 and TRBJ2-3; a possible D gene is TRBD2 (6 bases). The CDR3 totals 15 residues. Germline CDR1 reads KGHDR; CDR2 reads SFDVKD. Between the trimmed V and J ends, which lost 5 bases and 1 base, there was a span of 12 bases. Written as DNA, the CDR3 is TGTGCCACCAGTGGAAGAACGGGGGGCACAGATACGCAGTATTTT. Its protein product is CATSGRTGGTDTQYF.

The genes are TRBV18 and TRBJ1-5, with a weak D call TRBD1 (6 bases). The CDR3 has 15 amino acids. V lost 4 bases and J lost 8, with 18 bases in between. Germline V gene lookup returns CDR1 KGHSH and CDR2 LQKENI. The CDR3 loop reads CASSLSGGPSKPQHF. The CDR3 bases are TGTGCCAGCTCACTATCGGGGGGGCCGAGTAAGCCCCAGCATTTT.

With regard to this clone: One end of the junction is discordant with germline, which a read error may explain. The rearrangement uses TRBV7-7 and TRBJ2-1; D remains unclear. Germline V gene data show CDR1 as SSHAT and CDR2 as FNYEAQ (reference sequence). The CDR3 extends over 16 amino acids. CDR3 in DNA: TGTGCTAGCAGCTTGAACCGCGGATCAGATTACAATGAGCAGTTCTTC. Translation gives CASSLNRGSDYNEQFF. The full variable domain, its missing parts supplied by reference TRBV7-7 and TRBJ2-1, is GAGVSQSPRYKVTKRGQDVTLRCDPISSHATLYWYQQALGQGPEFLTYFNYEAQPDKSGLPSDRFSAERPEGSISTLTIQRTEQRDSAMYRCASSLNRGSDYNEQFFGPGTRLTVL.

The V gene is TRBV5-1, the J gene TRBJ2-1; D is unresolved. This CDR3 has 13 amino acids. CDR1 and CDR2 from the germline V gene are SGHRS and YFSETQ. The V and J ends lost 4 bases and 6 bases respectively, with 11 bases between them. The CDR3 DNA is TGCGCCAGCAGCCTGTCAGGCCTCAATGAGCAGTTCTTC. Translated, it gives CASSLSGLNEQFF.

V gene TRBV2 combines with J gene TRBJ1-5; perhaps TRBD1 as D (5 bases). Germline values: CDR1 SNHLY, CDR2 FYNNEI. Trimming pared 4 bases from V and 6 bases from J, leaving 16 bases between. The CDR3 sequence is 15 residues long. CDR3: CASSGQIMSSQPQHF. The CDR3 DNA is TGTGCCAGCAGTGGACAGATCATGTCGAGTCAGCCCCAGCATTTT.

V usage is TRBV24-1 and J usage is TRBJ2-5, with a tentative D call TRBD1 (6 bases). The germline CDR1 and CDR2 sequences are KGHDR and SFDVKD. The CDR3 extends over 14 amino acids. Deletions cut 5 bases from V and 0 bases from J, with 9 bases between. The chain's CDR3 is CATSGTVDQETQYF. DNA of the CDR3: TGTGCCACCAGTGGGACAGTCGACCAAGAGACCCAGTACTTC.

The chain couples TRBV5-4 to TRBJ1-4, with 10 bases identical to TRBD1. Germline CDR1 and CDR2: SGHNT and YYREEE (reference sequence). This CDR3 is 15 amino acids long. With V trimmed by 4 bases and J by 8 bases, 8 bases remained unmatched. CDR3 nucleotides: TGTGCCAGCAGCCTGACAGGGGGCGCGGGGGAAAAACTGTTTTTT. Amino acids: CASSLTGGAGEKLFF.